A single sample gave rise to the 22 T cell receptor beta chains below, sequenced in a study of blood T cell repertoires in COVID-19. TCRdb's copy holds only in-frame clones and misses some; the assay was immunoSEQ multiplex PCR. The sample yields about half a million clones, approximately 86% seen once. The sample consisted of PBMCs or T cells enriched from blood (not recorded which). These receptors all stem from a woman aged 60-70 years who had recovered from COVID-19.

This chain links TRBV24-1 with TRBJ2-1, with 9 bases fitting TRBD2. Trimming cost V 5 bases and J 10 bases; bases outside gene matches: 11. This CDR3 has 15 residues. CDR1 KGHDR and CDR2 SFDVKD come from the germline V gene. The CDR3 bases are TGTGCCACCAGTGCGGGAGGGGTAGCGGGGGAGGAGCAGTTCTTC. It encodes CATSAGGVAGEEQFF.

The rearrangement uses TRBV24-1 and TRBJ2-2; tentatively, D is TRBD1 (8 bases). The V end was cut by 5 bases, the J end by 5 bases, with 26 bases between. This CDR3 spans 19 amino acids. Germline V gene data show CDR1 as KGHDR and CDR2 as SFDVKD. The CDR3 DNA sequence: TGTGCCACCAGTGTCTCGGGGGGCCAGGGGGCAGATCAAACCGGGGAGCTGTTTTTT. Translation: CATSVSGGQGADQTGELFF.

This chain joins TRBV2 and TRBJ2-6; D might be TRBD1 (5 bases). The CDR3 contains 13 residues. Trimming removed 7 bases at V and 1 base at J, with 5 bases between. Germline V gene sequence: CDR1 SNHLY, CDR2 FYNNEI. The CDR3 loop is CASKGSGANVLTF. The CDR3 nucleotides are TGTGCCAGCAAGGGGTCTGGGGCCAACGTCCTGACTTTC.

The chain links TRBV6-6 to TRBJ2-2; the D is unclear. CDR3 length equals 14 residues. Germline V gives CDR1 MNHNY, CDR2 SVGAGI (reference sequence). Trimming removed 9 bases at V and 3 bases at J, with 14 bases between. Written as DNA, the CDR3 is TGTGCCAGTCGTTTAGACTCTCACACCGGGGAGCTGTTTTTT. This gives the protein CASRLDSHTGELFF.

The chain carries TRBV24-1 and TRBJ2-5; perhaps TRBD2 as D (5 bases). The CDR3 loop spans 14 amino acids. V was cut by 0 bases and J by 4 bases, with 8 bases left in between. The germline gives CDR1 KGHDR, CDR2 SFDVKD. CDR3 nucleotide sequence: TGTGCCACCAGTGATTTGGGCGAGGGAGAGACCCAGTACTTC. Protein sequence: CATSDLGEGETQYF.

The J gene is TRBJ2-3, the V gene TRBV2, with D tentatively TRBD1 (5 bases). Trimming took off 7 bases at V and 0 bases at J, with 17 bases between the two ends. The CDR3 is 16 residues long. Germline CDR1 SNHLY, CDR2 FYNNEI. The CDR3 reads CASKVGHSTSTDTQYF. The DNA for the CDR3 is TGTGCCAGCAAAGTGGGGCATTCCACTAGCACAGATACGCAGTATTTT.

This chain connects TRBV7-9 to TRBJ2-1; TRBD1 is a possible D gene (6 bases). CDR1 and CDR2 (germline): SEHNR, FQNEAQ (reference sequence). The CDR3 is made up of 14 amino acids. V was clipped by 5 bases and J by 4 bases, with 12 bases between them. The CDR3 loop reads CASSIGDNYNEQFF. CDR3 DNA: TGTGCCAGCAGCATTGGGGACAATTACAATGAGCAGTTCTTC.

The rearrangement uses TRBV24-1 and TRBJ2-1; 8 bases are a match to TRBD1. V was clipped by 9 bases and J by 7 bases; unmatched bases: 10. Germline V gene data show CDR1 as KGHDR and CDR2 as SFDVKD. There are 14 residues in the CDR3. In DNA form, the CDR3 reads TGTGCCACCGGCGGCAGGGGGCAACTTAATGAGCAGTTCTTC. Protein product: CATGGRGQLNEQFF.

This chain connects TRBV18 to TRBJ2-2; D is possibly TRBD2 (5 bases). V lost 4 bases, J lost 3 bases, and 12 bases lay in between. The germline V gene has CDR1 KGHSH and CDR2 LQKENI. CDR3 length: 15 residues. The DNA for the CDR3 is TGTGCCAGCTCACGTACAAAGGGAGACACCGGGGAGCTGTTTTTT. Encoded protein: CASSRTKGDTGELFF.

This clone was counted a single time. The chain links TRBV5-4 to TRBJ2-3; the D gene is possibly TRBD1 (6 bases). This CDR3 has 19 amino acids. Trimming shortened V by 0 bases and J by 2 bases, and 22 bases separated the two germline ends. Germline lookup yields CDR1 SGHNT and CDR2 YYREEE (reference sequence). The CDR3 DNA sequence: TGTGCCAGCAGCTTGGGGGGGCTTGCGAGACGAGGGGACACAGATACGCAGTATTTT. Its protein is CASSLGGLARRGDTDTQYF. The full variable domain, its missing parts supplied by reference TRBV5-4 and TRBJ2-3, is ETGVTQSPTHLIKTRGQQVTLRCSSQSGHNTVSWYQQALGQGPQFIFQYYREEENGRGNFPPRFSGLQFPNYSSELNVNALELDDSALYLCASSLGGLARRGDTDTQYFGPGTRLTVL.

The chain has TRBV3-1 (or the pseudogene TRBV3-2) and TRBJ1-3; 9 bases line up with TRBD1. J lost 4 bases, V lost 5 bases, and 3 bases had no gene match. Germline V lookup: CDR1 LGHDT, CDR2 YNNKEL (reference sequence). CDR3 length: 14 residues. CDR3 coding DNA: TGTGCCAGCAGCGTAGGGACAGGGGGAAACACCATATATTTT. The encoded protein is CASSVGTGGNTIYF.

V usage is TRBV5-1 and J usage is TRBJ2-3; 8 bases line up with TRBD1. Per the germline V gene, CDR1 is SGHRS and CDR2 is YFSETQ. With 2 bases clipped from V and 6 bases from J, the junction kept 14 bases outside the gene matches. CDR3 length: 17 amino acids. CDR3 nucleotide sequence: TGCGCCAGCAGCTTTCGGGCACAGGGGGGCCCCGGGGATACGCAGTATTTT. Its translation: CASSFRAQGGPGDTQYF.

The V call is TRBV4-1, the J call TRBJ2-5; 12 bases match TRBD2. Looked up from germline, CDR1 is MGHRA and CDR2 is YSYEKL. The CDR3 contains 16 residues. V lost 4 bases to trimming and J lost 1 base; unmatched junction nucleotides: 4. CDR3 nucleotide sequence: TGCGCCAGCAGCCTTCGGACTAGCGGGGCCCAAGAGACCCAGTACTTC. Encoded protein: CASSLRTSGAQETQYF.

The V gene is TRBV5-5, the J gene TRBJ2-3, with D possibly TRBD1 on 6 matching bases. The CDR3 is made up of 13 amino acids. Germline V gene lookup returns CDR1 SGHKS and CDR2 YYEKEE (reference sequence). Trimming took 2 bases from V and 4 from J, leaving 8 bases between them. In DNA form, the CDR3 reads TGTGCCAGCAGCTTTGAGGGGGCAGATACGCAGTATTTT. This sequence encodes CASSFEGADTQYF.

V is TRBV9 and J is TRBJ2-3; D is undetermined. V lost 4 bases and J lost 2, with 11 bases in between. Germline V gives CDR1 SGDLS, CDR2 YYNGEE. The CDR3 totals 14 residues. CDR3 coding DNA: TGTGCCAGCAGCTGGTTGGTAGACACAGATACGCAGTATTTT. This codes for CASSWLVDTDTQYF.

The chain is built from TRBV10-3 and TRBJ2-3, with TRBD1 as a possible D gene (6 bases). V shed 0 bases and J shed 0 bases, with 10 bases lying between them. Per germline, CDR1 ENHRY and CDR2 SYGVKD. The CDR3 is made up of 16 amino acids. Here the CDR3 DNA reads TGTGCCATCAGTGAGTCGAGAGGGGGTAGCACAGATACGCAGTATTTT. The encoded protein is CAISESRGGSTDTQYF.

The chain joins TRBV4-1 to TRBJ2-5, with 7 positions matching TRBD2. Germline assignment: CDR1 MGHRA and CDR2 YSYEKL. Trimming cost V 0 bases and J 3 bases; bases outside gene matches: 4. This CDR3 is built from 15 residues. CDR3 in amino acids: CASSQDMAGEETQYF. DNA of the CDR3: TGCGCCAGCAGCCAAGATATGGCGGGGGAAGAGACCCAGTACTTC.

The genes are TRBV7-9 and TRBJ2-3, with TRBD1 identical over 9 bases. The CDR3 loop spans 14 amino acids. With V trimmed by 6 bases and J by 5 bases, 6 bases remained unmatched. Germline CDR1 is SEHNR and CDR2 is FQNEAQ (reference sequence). In nucleotides, the CDR3 is TGTGCCAGCAGTTTACAGGGGGCTGGAGATACGCAGTATTTT. Amino acids: CASSLQGAGDTQYF.

The J gene is TRBJ1-6, the V gene TRBV9; TRBD1 is a possible D gene (6 bases). The CDR3 is 16 amino acids. V was clipped by 4 bases and J by 0 bases, with 11 bases between them. Per germline, CDR1 SGDLS and CDR2 YYNGEE. The chain's CDR3 is CASSSTGSSYNSPLHF. The CDR3 DNA reads TGTGCCAGCAGCTCAACAGGGAGCTCCTATAATTCACCCCTCCACTTT.

The genes are TRBV11-2 and TRBJ1-6; D is unclear. V gave up 4 bases and J gave up 2 bases, with 12 bases separating them. The CDR3 contains 16 residues. Looked up from germline, CDR1 is SGHAT and CDR2 is FQNNGV. CDR3 amino acids: CASSSIRGAYNSPLHF. The DNA of the CDR3 is TGTGCCAGCAGCTCCATCAGAGGCGCCTATAATTCACCCCTCCACTTT.

The rearrangement uses TRBV30 and TRBJ1-3; possibly TRBD1 for D (6 bases). The V and J ends lost 2 bases and 0 bases respectively, with 8 bases between them. The CDR3 contains 14 residues. Germline values: CDR1 GTSNPN, CDR2 SVGIG (reference sequence). In nucleotides, the CDR3 is TGTGCCTGGAGTCAGGGGCACTCTGGAAACACCATATATTTT. It encodes CAWSQGHSGNTIYF. Supplemented by reference TRBV30 and TRBJ1-3, the full variable domain reads SQTIHQWPATLVQPVGSPLSLECTVEGTSNPNLYWYRQAAGRGLQLLFYSVGIGQISSEVPQNLSASRPQDRQFILSSKKLLLSDSGFYLCAWSQGHSGNTIYFGEGSWLTVV.

This clone was counted between two and nine times. The J gene is TRBJ2-3, the V gene TRBV5-4; TRBD2 aligns across 10 bases. Germline-derived CDR1 and CDR2 are SGHNT and YYREEE (reference sequence). After removal of 0 bases from V and 4 bases from J, the junction contained 8 bases not matched to a gene. The CDR3 is 17 amino acids. The CDR3 loop reads CASSLALLAGASDTQYF. The DNA for the CDR3 is TGTGCCAGCAGCTTGGCCCTTCTAGCGGGGGCCTCAGATACGCAGTATTTT.